The 12 T cell receptor beta chains below all came from one sample that was sequenced in a study of T cell responses to AZD1222 COVID-19 vaccine. Clones were sequenced by immunoSEQ multiplex PCR, and TCRdb holds only the in-frame ones, with some missing. The profile shows 90,000 to 150,000 clones, about 82% of them singletons. Material: peripheral blood, obtained 28 days after the second AZD1222 dose. The receptors here all came from an adult who received the AZD1222 COVID-19 vaccine.

The chain has TRBV28 and TRBJ2-2, with a weak D call TRBD1 (6 bases). The germline gives CDR1 MDHEN, CDR2 SYDVKM. V dropped 4 bases and J dropped 7 bases, with 22 bases sitting between them. This CDR3 contains 17 residues. The DNA for the CDR3 is TGTGCCAGCAGTTCCCCTGGACAGTCCTCTGGAAGCGGGGAGCTGTTTTTT. It codes for CASSSPGQSSGSGELFF.

The J gene is TRBJ2-2, the V gene TRBV9; D is unresolved. Trimming removed 0 bases at V and 6 bases at J, with 6 bases between. CDR1 and CDR2 (germline): SGDLS, YYNGEE. The CDR3 covers 13 residues. CDR3 in amino acids: CASSVGSPGELFF. The CDR3 nucleotides read TGTGCCAGCAGCGTAGGATCGCCCGGGGAGCTGTTTTTT.

This chain uses TRBV18 with TRBJ2-3, with no clear D. The CDR3 has 15 residues. Deletions cut 1 base from V and 2 bases from J, with 10 bases between. In germline, CDR1 is KGHSH, CDR2 LQKENI. CDR3 residues: CASSPQVGYTDTQYF. The DNA for the CDR3 is TGTGCCAGCTCACCACAAGTCGGATACACAGATACGCAGTATTTT. The full variable domain, rest sourced from reference TRBV18 and TRBJ2-3, is NAGVMQNPRHLVRRRGQEARLRCSPMKGHSHVYWYRQLPEEGLKFMVYLQKENIIDESGMPKERFSAEFPKEGPSILRIQQVVRGDSAAYFCASSPQVGYTDTQYFGPGTRLTVL.

This clone showed up just a few times. The chain couples TRBV27 to TRBJ1-2; 7 nucleotides line up with TRBD1. Trimming removed 5 bases from V and 8 bases from J; junction bases left unmatched: 11. Germline CDR1 reads MNHEY; CDR2 reads SMNVEV (reference sequence). The CDR3 has 14 amino acids. CDR3 sequence (DNA): TGTGCCAGCAGTCCGACGACAGGGCCTGGCGGCTACACCTTC. Its translation: CASSPTTGPGGYTF.

The genes are TRBV7-2 and TRBJ1-1; the D gene is possibly TRBD1 (5 bases). Trimming left V 5 bases short and J 0 bases short, with 13 bases between. The CDR3 is 15 amino acids. CDR1 is SGHTA, CDR2 FQGNSA, per germline. The CDR3 DNA is TGTGCCAGCAGCCCACAAGGGACGGTGAACACTGAAGCTTTCTTT. This sequence encodes CASSPQGTVNTEAFF.

The chain is built from TRBV7-2 and TRBJ1-2; tentatively, D is TRBD1 (5 bases). Trimming pared 0 bases from V and 6 bases from J, leaving 11 bases between. The CDR3 totals 14 residues. Looked up from germline, CDR1 is SGHTA and CDR2 is FQGNSA. The CDR3 sequence: CASSLAQGDHGYTF. The CDR3 DNA reads TGTGCCAGCAGCTTAGCGCAGGGAGATCATGGCTACACCTTC.

The rearrangement joins TRBV7-2 to TRBJ2-7, with 7 bases aligning to TRBD1. The CDR3 spans 14 residues. The V gene's germline CDR1 is SGHTA and CDR2 FQGNSA. V lost 4 bases and J lost 2; bases outside the gene matches: 5. The CDR3 nucleotides read TGTGCCAGCAGCTCCATAGGGGGCCCCTACGAGCAGTACTTC. Protein sequence: CASSSIGGPYEQYF.

The count of this clone is one. V usage is TRBV6-2 or TRBV6-3 and J usage is TRBJ1-2; perhaps TRBD1 as D (6 bases). This CDR3 is built from 16 residues. V gave up 6 bases and J gave up 3 bases, with 20 bases separating them. Germline lookup yields CDR1 MNHEY and CDR2 SVGEGT. This CDR3 is CASSLASRGEDYGYTF. CDR3 in DNA: TGTGCCAGCAGCCTAGCCAGCAGGGGAGAGGACTATGGCTACACCTTC.

This sequence joins TRBV7-8 and TRBJ1-2; 7 bases align to TRBD1. The CDR3 consists of 16 residues. V shed 5 bases and J 4 bases; nucleotides not matched to a gene: 13. Looked up from germline, CDR1 is SGHVS and CDR2 is FQNEAQ. This CDR3 reads CASSPRDSSRGYGYTF. CDR3 nucleotides: TGTGCCAGCAGCCCTCGGGACAGTTCTAGGGGCTATGGCTACACCTTC.

V usage is TRBV5-5 and J usage is TRBJ1-3; 7 positions match TRBD1. CDR3 length: 15 residues. Germline CDR1 is SGHKS and CDR2 is YYEKEE (reference sequence). V shed 7 bases and J 4 bases; nucleotides not matched to a gene: 11. The CDR3 region is CASQNLQGRGNTIYF. In nucleotides, the CDR3 is TGTGCCAGCCAAAATCTACAGGGGAGGGGAAACACCATATATTTT.

The chain combines TRBV5-4 with TRBJ2-3; 15 bases are a match to TRBD2. The V gene end was trimmed by 4 bases and the J gene end by 0 bases; junction bases not matched to a gene: 9. The CDR3 totals 19 residues. From germline, CDR1 is SGHNT and CDR2 YYREEE (reference sequence). The CDR3 sequence is CASSPGLAGGRSSTDTQYF. The CDR3 region has the DNA TGTGCCAGCAGCCCGGGACTAGCGGGGGGCCGATCTAGCACAGATACGCAGTATTTT. The variable domain in full, with the rest retrieved from reference TRBV5-4 and TRBJ2-3, is ETGVTQSPTHLIKTRGQQVTLRCSSQSGHNTVSWYQQALGQGPQFIFQYYREEENGRGNFPPRFSGLQFPNYSSELNVNALELDDSALYLCASSPGLAGGRSSTDTQYFGPGTRLTVL.

This clone was observed a few times. This chain links TRBV28 with TRBJ1-5; TRBD1 is a possible D gene (5 bases). Germline V gene data show CDR1 as MDHEN and CDR2 as SYDVKM. CDR3 length: 14 amino acids. V was pared by 4 bases and J by 6 bases, with 13 bases between. CDR3 region: CASSSPQGGQPQHF. Written as DNA, the CDR3 is TGTGCCAGCAGTTCCCCGCAGGGAGGTCAGCCCCAGCATTTT.